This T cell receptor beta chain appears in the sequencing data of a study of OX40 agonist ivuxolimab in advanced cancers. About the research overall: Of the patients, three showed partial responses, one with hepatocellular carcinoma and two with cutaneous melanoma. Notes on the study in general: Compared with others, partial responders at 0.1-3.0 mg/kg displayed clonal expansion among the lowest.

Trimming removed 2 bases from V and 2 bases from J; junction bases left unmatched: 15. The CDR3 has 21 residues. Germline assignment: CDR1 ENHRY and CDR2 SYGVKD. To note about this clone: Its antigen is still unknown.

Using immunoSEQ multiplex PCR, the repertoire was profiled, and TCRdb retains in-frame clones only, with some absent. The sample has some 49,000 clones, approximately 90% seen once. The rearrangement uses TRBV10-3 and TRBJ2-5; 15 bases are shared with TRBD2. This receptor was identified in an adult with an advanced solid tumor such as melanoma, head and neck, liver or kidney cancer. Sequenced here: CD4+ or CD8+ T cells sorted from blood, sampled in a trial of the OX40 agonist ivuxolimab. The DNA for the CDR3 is TGTGCCATCAGTGAGCCACAGGGGACTAGCGGGGGGACCCGGTGGCAAGAGACCCAGTACTTC. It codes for CAISEPQGTSGGTRWQETQYF.